This TCR beta chain was identified during a study of blood T cell repertoires in COVID-19. V gave up 5 bases and J gave up 2 bases; unmatched junction bases: 5. Germline lookup yields CDR1 GTSNPN and CDR2 SVGIG (reference sequence). The CDR3 runs 15 residues. Assay used: immunoSEQ multiplex PCR; TCRdb lists only in-frame clones, some missing. The sample shows approximately 290,000 clones, over 75% of them seen only once. The sample was peripheral blood. The chain recombines TRBV30 with TRBJ2-3; 12 bases fit TRBD2. This TCR came from a human donor with COVID-19, enrolled during active disease. The donor label of this sample is uncertain. DNA for the CDR3: TGTGCCTGGTCCCGACTAGCGGGAGACACAGATACGCAGTATTTT. Its translation: CAWSRLAGDTDTQYF.